These 13 T cell receptor beta chains were all obtained from the same sample, sequenced in a study of shared clonotypes between healthy human individuals. Sequencing was performed with immunoSEQ multiplex PCR; in TCRdb, only in-frame clones are kept and a portion is missing. This sample has about 2.5 million clones, with 80% to 95% found just once. Sequenced sample: naive CD4+ T cells from PBMCs. Sample subset: CD45RA+ positively selected. The receptor set was obtained from a man aged 18 to 29 in good health. Some clones in this sample may be carry-over from other donors' samples.

The chain has TRBV12-2 and TRBJ2-1; the D call of TRBD2 is as the table states it, not checked on the DNA. TRBV12-2 is tagged as a pseudogene. This CDR3 is 15 amino acids long. CDR3 nucleotide sequence: TGTGCAAGTCGTCCCAGACTAGCGGGACACAATGAGCAGTTCTTC. Amino acid sequence: CASRPRLAGHNEQFF.

This chain links TRBV28 with TRBJ2-5; D not resolved. The CDR3 sequence is 15 residues long. V lost 1 base and J lost 3, with 12 bases in between. CDR1 is MDHEN, CDR2 SYDVKM, per germline. The CDR3 protein is CASSLLSDPKETQYF. The CDR3 DNA follows: TGTGCCAGCAGTTTATTGTCCGACCCCAAAGAGACCCAGTACTTC. Full variable domain (rest looked up from reference TRBV28 and TRBJ2-5): DVKVTQSSRYLVKRTGEKVFLECVQDMDHENMFWYRQDPGLGLRLIYFSYDVKMKEKGDIPEGYSVSREKKERFSLILESASTNQTSMYLCASSLLSDPKETQYFGPGTRLLVL.

The chain is built from TRBV6-1 and TRBJ2-1, with TRBD2 matching over 9 bases. This CDR3 has 15 residues. With 6 bases clipped from V and 3 bases from J, the junction kept 6 bases outside the gene matches. The germline V gene has CDR1 MNHNS and CDR2 SASEGT. The CDR3 DNA is TGTGCCAGCAGGCTAGCGGGATCCTTCTACAATGAGCAGTTCTTC. It codes for CASRLAGSFYNEQFF.

The sample holds one count of this clone. The same CDR3 is also encoded by other DNA sequences in this sample. The rearrangement uses TRBV28 and TRBJ1-2; possibly TRBD1 for D (5 bases). The CDR3 contains 13 residues. The V and J ends lost 7 bases and 0 bases respectively, with 9 bases between them. The germline CDR1 and CDR2 sequences are MDHEN and SYDVKM. The CDR3 reads CASTAGPNYGYTF. DNA of the CDR3: TGTGCCAGCACGGCAGGGCCTAACTATGGCTACACCTTC.

The chain couples TRBV5-8 to TRBJ2-6, with D possibly TRBD2 on 6 matching bases. The ends were cut back, 1 base at V and 3 bases at J, with 11 bases in the middle. CDR3 size: 16 residues. Germline V CDR1 and CDR2: SGHTS, YDEGEE. CDR3 loop: CASSLRGSYGANVLTF. In DNA form, the CDR3 reads TGTGCCAGCAGCTTGCGGGGGTCTTATGGGGCCAACGTCCTGACTTTC.

The chain recombines TRBV30 with TRBJ2-7; no firm D call. Germline V CDR1 and CDR2: GTSNPN, SVGIG (reference sequence). This CDR3 region has 12 residues. V lost 3 bases, J lost 6 bases, and 12 bases lay in between. The CDR3 DNA follows: TGTGCCTGGAGCCCGGGCCCCGGCGAGCAGTACTTC. It yields the protein CAWSPGPGEQYF.

The chain joins TRBV6-4 to TRBJ2-6, with D hard to call. The ends were cut back, 2 bases at V and 4 bases at J, with 3 bases in the middle. The CDR3 spans 13 residues. Germline V gene data show CDR1 as MRHNA and CDR2 as SNTAGT. The CDR3, as DNA: TGTGCCAGCAGTGACGTCGGGGCCAACGTCCTGACTTTC. Encoded protein: CASSDVGANVLTF.

V is TRBV7-8 and J is TRBJ2-3; D not certain. Germline V gene data show CDR1 as SGHVS and CDR2 as FQNEAQ. Trimming cost V 4 bases and J 3 bases, with 14 bases left between them. CDR3 length: 15 amino acids. The CDR3 nucleotides read TGTGCCAGCAGCTCCATCCGTTCTTCAACAGATACGCAGTATTTT. Residues: CASSSIRSSTDTQYF. Drawing the rest from reference TRBV7-8 and TRBJ2-3, the complete variable domain is GAGVSQSPRYKVAKRGQDVALRCDPISGHVSLFWYQQALGQGPEFLTYFQNEAQLDKSGLPSDRFFAERPEGSVSTLKIQRTQQEDSAVYLCASSSIRSSTDTQYFGPGTRLTVL.

This chain's CDR3 is CASSFRGGRSNTGELFF. CDR3 sequence (DNA): TGTGCCAGCAGTTTCAGGGGGGGCCGGTCCAACACCGGGGAGCTGTTTTTT. This rearrangement joins TRBV27 to TRBJ2-2, with D possibly being TRBD1 or TRBD2 (7 bases each). Per the germline V gene, CDR1 is MNHEY and CDR2 is SMNVEV (reference sequence). The CDR3 is 17 amino acids. The V end was cut by 3 bases, the J end by 2 bases, with 16 bases between.

V usage is TRBV28 and J usage is TRBJ2-7; 13 bases map to TRBD2. CDR3 length: 16 amino acids. Per germline, CDR1 MDHEN and CDR2 SYDVKM. With V trimmed by 7 bases and J by 2 bases, 8 bases remained unmatched. For the CDR3, the DNA is TGTGCCAGCACCAGACTAGCGGGAGGCCCTACCTACGAGCAGTACTTC. It translates to CASTRLAGGPTYEQYF.

This chain connects TRBV10-2 to TRBJ2-3; the D gene is possibly TRBD2 (6 bases). Trimming took off 3 bases at V and 6 bases at J, with 13 bases between the two ends. CDR3 size: 14 residues. Germline CDR1 and CDR2: WSHSY and SAAADI. CDR3 sequence reads: CASSEGTVLDTQYF. The DNA for the CDR3 is TGCGCCAGCAGTGAAGGGACTGTGCTCGATACGCAGTATTTT.

The V call is TRBV27, the J call TRBJ2-3; a possible D gene is TRBD2 (6 bases). The CDR3 extends over 13 amino acids. Germline V gene sequence: CDR1 MNHEY, CDR2 SMNVEV (reference sequence). Trimming removed 5 bases at V and 6 bases at J, with 12 bases between. The CDR3 DNA sequence: TGTGCCAGCAGTGGGACTTTCGACGATACGCAGTATTTT. It translates to CASSGTFDDTQYF.

V gene TRBV7-9 combines with J gene TRBJ2-1; weak D call: TRBD2 (6 bases). This CDR3 is 15 amino acids long. Trimming removed 2 bases from V and 7 bases from J, with 15 bases in between. CDR1 and CDR2 from the germline V gene are SEHNR and FQNEAQ (reference sequence). DNA for the CDR3: TGTGCCAGCAGCTTACCGCAAGTGGGGGGAAATGAGCAGTTCTTC. This translates into CASSLPQVGGNEQFF.